Following are 2 T cell receptor beta chains from one sample sequenced in a study of control samples from healthy donors and cancer patients. Measured with immunoSEQ multiplex PCR; TCRdb has only the in-frame clones, and not every one. This sample has under 200,000 clones, with 88% found just once. Source material: blood. The receptors were sampled from a woman aged 25 to 45 in good health.

V and J are TRBV7-9 and TRBJ2-1; the D call may be TRBD1 or TRBD2 (6 bases each). Trimming removed 1 base from V and 15 bases from J, with 13 bases in between. Per germline, CDR1 SEHNR and CDR2 FQNEAQ (reference sequence). The CDR3 runs 12 residues. CDR3 nucleotide sequence: TGTGCCAGCAGCTTAGGAGGGGGGTCTGGGTTCTTC. This encodes CASSLGGGSGFF.

The chain recombines TRBV2 with TRBJ1-2; the match to TRBD1 covers 8 bases. The J segment lost 7 bases and the V segment lost 6 bases, leaving 4 bases of the junction unmatched. The V gene's germline CDR1 is SNHLY and CDR2 FYNNEI. This CDR3 comprises 12 residues. CDR3 sequence: CASRGTGVGYTF. CDR3 DNA: TGTGCCAGCAGGGGGACAGGAGTTGGCTACACCTTC.